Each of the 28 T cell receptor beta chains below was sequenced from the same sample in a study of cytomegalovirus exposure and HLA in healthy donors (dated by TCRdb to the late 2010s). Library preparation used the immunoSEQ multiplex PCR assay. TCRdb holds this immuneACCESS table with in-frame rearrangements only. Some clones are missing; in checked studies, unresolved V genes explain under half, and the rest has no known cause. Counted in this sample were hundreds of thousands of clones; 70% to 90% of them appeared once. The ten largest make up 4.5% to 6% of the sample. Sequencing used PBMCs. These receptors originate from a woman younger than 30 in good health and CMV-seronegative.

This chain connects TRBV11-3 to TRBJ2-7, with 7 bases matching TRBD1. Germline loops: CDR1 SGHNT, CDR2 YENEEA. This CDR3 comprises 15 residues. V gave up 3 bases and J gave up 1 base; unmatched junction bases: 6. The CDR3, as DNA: TGTGCCAGCAGCTTGGGTAGGGGACAGTCCTACGAGCAGTACTTC. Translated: CASSLGRGQSYEQYF.

The CDR3 DNA reads as TGTGCCAGCAGAACAGGCGCAACTAATGAAAAACTGTTTTTT. Protein product: CASRTGATNEKLFF. The chain has TRBV6-1 and TRBJ1-4; D may be TRBD1 (5 bases). The germline V gene has CDR1 MNHNS and CDR2 SASEGT. The CDR3 totals 14 residues. V lost 6 bases to trimming and J lost 0 bases, with 8 bases between them.

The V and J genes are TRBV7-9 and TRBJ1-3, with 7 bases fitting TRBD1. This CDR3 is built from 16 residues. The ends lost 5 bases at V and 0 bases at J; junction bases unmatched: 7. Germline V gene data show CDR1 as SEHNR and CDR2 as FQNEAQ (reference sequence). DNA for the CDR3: TGTGCCAGCAGCCCGGGACAGTACGACTCTGGAAACACCATATATTTT. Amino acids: CASSPGQYDSGNTIYF.

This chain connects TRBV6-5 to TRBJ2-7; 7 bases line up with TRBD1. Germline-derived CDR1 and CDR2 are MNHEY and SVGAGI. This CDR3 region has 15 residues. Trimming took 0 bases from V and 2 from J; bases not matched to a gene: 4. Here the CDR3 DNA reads TGTGCCAGCAGTTACTCGCCGGGGACAGCCTACGAGCAGTACTTC. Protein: CASSYSPGTAYEQYF.

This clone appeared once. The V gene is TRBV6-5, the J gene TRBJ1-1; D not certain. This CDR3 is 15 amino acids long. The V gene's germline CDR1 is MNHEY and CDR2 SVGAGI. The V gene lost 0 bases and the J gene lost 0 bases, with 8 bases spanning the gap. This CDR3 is CASSYSRQLNTEAFF. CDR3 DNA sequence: TGTGCCAGCAGTTACTCGAGGCAGTTGAACACTGAAGCTTTCTTT.

The CDR3 region has the DNA TGTGCCAGCAGTCCCTCCGGTAGCAATCAGCCCCAGCATTTT. It encodes CASSPSGSNQPQHF. The chain couples TRBV7-3 to TRBJ1-5, with D uncertain. This CDR3 spans 14 amino acids. Germline V gives CDR1 SGHTA, CDR2 FQGTGA. Trimming cost V 6 bases and J 0 bases, with 9 bases left between them.

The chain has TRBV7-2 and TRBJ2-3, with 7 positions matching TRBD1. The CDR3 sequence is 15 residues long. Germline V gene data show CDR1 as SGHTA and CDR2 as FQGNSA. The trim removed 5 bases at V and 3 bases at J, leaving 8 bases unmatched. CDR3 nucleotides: TGTGCCAGCAGCGGAGACAGGGCCGTAACAGATACGCAGTATTTT. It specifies CASSGDRAVTDTQYF.

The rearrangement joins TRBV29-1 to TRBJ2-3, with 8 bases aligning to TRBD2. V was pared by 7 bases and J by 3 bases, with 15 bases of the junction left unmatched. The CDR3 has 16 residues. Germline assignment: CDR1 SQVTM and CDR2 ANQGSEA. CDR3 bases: TGCAGCGCGACGCCTCTACCCGGGGGGGGTACAGATACGCAGTATTTT. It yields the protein CSATPLPGGGTDTQYF.

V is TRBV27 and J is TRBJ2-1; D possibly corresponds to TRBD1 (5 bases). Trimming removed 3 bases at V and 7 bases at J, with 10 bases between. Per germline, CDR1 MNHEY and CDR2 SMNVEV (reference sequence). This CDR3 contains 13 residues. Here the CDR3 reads CASSLSGWNEQFF. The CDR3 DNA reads TGTGCCAGCAGTTTGTCAGGGTGGAATGAGCAGTTCTTC.

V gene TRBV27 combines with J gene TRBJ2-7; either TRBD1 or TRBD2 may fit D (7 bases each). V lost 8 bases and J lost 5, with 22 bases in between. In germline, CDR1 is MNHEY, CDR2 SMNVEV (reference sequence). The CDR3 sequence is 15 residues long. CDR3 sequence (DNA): TGTGCCAGCTCCTTAGGGGGCAGGGGAGGGAACGAGCAGTACTTC. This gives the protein CASSLGGRGGNEQYF.

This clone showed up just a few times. CDR3 DNA sequence: TGTGCCAGCAGCTGGACAGGGAGGGAAGCTTTCTTT. Translation gives CASSWTGREAFF. The rearrangement uses TRBV7-9 and TRBJ1-1; 8 nucleotides agree with TRBD1. This CDR3 spans 12 amino acids. V lost 4 bases, J lost 8 bases, and 3 bases stayed unmatched. Germline CDR1 reads SEHNR; CDR2 reads FQNEAQ (reference sequence).

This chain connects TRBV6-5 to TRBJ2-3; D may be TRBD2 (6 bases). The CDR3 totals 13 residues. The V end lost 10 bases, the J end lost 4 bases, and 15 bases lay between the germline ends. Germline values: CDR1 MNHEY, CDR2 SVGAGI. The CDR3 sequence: CATTRGSADTQYF. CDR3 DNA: TGTGCCACCACCCGGGGGAGCGCAGATACGCAGTATTTT.

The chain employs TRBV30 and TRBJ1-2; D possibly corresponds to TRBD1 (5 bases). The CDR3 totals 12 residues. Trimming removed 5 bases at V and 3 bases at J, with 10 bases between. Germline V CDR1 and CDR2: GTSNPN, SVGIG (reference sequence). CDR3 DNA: TGTGCCTGGTCGACAGCTGACTATGGCTACACCTTC. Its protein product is CAWSTADYGYTF.

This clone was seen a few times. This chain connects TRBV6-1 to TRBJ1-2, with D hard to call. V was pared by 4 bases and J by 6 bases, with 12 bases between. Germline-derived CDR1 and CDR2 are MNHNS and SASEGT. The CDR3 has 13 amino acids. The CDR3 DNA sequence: TGTGCCAGCAGTGCCTTATGGATGGATGGCTACACCTTC. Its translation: CASSALWMDGYTF.

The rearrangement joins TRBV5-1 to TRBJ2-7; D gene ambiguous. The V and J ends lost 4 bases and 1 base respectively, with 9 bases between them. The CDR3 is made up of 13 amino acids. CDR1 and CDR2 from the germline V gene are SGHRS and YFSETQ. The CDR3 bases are TGCGCCAGCAGCCTACAGAGTTCCTACGAGCAGTACTTC. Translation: CASSLQSSYEQYF.

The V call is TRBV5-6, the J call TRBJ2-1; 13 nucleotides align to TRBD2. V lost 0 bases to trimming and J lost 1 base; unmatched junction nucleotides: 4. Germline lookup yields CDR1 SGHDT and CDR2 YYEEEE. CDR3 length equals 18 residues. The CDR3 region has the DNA TGTGCCAGCAGCTTGGGGACTAGCGGGAGAGAATCCTACAATGAGCAGTTCTTC. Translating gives CASSLGTSGRESYNEQFF.

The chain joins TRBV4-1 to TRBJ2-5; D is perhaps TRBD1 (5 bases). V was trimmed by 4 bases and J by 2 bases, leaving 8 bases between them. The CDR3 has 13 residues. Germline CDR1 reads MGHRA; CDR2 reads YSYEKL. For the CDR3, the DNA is TGCGCCAGCAGCCTCCGACAGCAAGAGACCCAGTACTTC. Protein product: CASSLRQQETQYF.

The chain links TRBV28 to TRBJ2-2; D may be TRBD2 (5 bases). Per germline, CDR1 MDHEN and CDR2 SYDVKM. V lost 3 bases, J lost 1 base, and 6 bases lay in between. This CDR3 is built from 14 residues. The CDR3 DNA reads TGTGCCAGCAGTTTCCGGGAGAACACCGGGGAGCTGTTTTTT. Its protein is CASSFRENTGELFF.

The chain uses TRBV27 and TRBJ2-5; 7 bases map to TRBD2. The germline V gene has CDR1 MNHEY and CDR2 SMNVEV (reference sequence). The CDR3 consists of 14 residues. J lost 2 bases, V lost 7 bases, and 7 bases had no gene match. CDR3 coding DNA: TGTGCCAGCAACCCCCTCGGGGGGCAAGAGACCCAGTACTTC. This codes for CASNPLGGQETQYF.

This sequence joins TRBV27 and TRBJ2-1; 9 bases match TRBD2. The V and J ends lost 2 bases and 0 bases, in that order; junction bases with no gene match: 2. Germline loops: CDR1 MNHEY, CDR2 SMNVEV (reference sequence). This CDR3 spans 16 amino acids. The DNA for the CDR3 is TGTGCCAGCAGTTTAGGACTAGCGCCCTCCTACAATGAGCAGTTCTTC. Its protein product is CASSLGLAPSYNEQFF.

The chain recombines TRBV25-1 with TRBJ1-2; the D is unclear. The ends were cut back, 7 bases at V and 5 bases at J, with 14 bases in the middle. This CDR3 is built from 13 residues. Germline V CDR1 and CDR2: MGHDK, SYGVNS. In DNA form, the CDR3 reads TGTGCCAGCACTCCCCGGGGTGGGTATGGCTACACCTTC. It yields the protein CASTPRGGYGYTF.

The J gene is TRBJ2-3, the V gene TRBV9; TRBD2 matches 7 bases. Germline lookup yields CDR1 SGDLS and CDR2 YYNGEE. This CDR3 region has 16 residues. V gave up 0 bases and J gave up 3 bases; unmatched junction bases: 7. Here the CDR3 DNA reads TGTGCCAGCAGCGTAGAGGTCGGGAGGAGGACAGATACGCAGTATTTT. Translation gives CASSVEVGRRTDTQYF.

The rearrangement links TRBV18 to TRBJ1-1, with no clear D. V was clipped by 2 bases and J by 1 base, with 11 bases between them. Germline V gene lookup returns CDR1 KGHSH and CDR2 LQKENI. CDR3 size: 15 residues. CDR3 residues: CASSPGRGGNTEAFF. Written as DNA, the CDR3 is TGTGCCAGCTCACCAGGACGGGGAGGGAACACTGAAGCTTTCTTT.

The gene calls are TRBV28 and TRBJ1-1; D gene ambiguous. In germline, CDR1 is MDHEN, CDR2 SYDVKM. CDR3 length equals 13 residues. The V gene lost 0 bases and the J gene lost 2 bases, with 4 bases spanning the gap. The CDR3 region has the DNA TGTGCCAGCAGTTTATGGTTTAACACTGAAGCTTTCTTT. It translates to CASSLWFNTEAFF. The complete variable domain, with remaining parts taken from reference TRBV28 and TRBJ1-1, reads DVKVTQSSRYLVKRTGEKVFLECVQDMDHENMFWYRQDPGLGLRLIYFSYDVKMKEKGDIPEGYSVSREKKERFSLILESASTNQTSMYLCASSLWFNTEAFFGQGTRLTVV.

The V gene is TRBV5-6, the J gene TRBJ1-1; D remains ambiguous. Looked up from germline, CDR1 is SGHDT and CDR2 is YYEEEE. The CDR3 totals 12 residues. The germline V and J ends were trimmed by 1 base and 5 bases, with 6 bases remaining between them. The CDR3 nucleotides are TGTGCCAGCAGCTTGATGTGGACTGAAGCTTTCTTT. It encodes CASSLMWTEAFF. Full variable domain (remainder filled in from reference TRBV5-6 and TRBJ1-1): DAGVTQSPTHLIKTRGQQVTLRCSPKSGHDTVSWYQQALGQGPQFIFQYYEEEERQRGNFPDRFSGHQFPNYSSELNVNALLLGDSALYLCASSLMWTEAFFGQGTRLTVV.

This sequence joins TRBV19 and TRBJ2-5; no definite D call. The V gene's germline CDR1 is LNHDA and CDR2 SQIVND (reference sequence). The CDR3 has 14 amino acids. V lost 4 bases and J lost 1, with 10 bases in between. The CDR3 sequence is CASSSRYLQETQYF. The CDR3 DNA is TGTGCCAGTAGTAGCCGTTACCTCCAAGAGACCCAGTACTTC.

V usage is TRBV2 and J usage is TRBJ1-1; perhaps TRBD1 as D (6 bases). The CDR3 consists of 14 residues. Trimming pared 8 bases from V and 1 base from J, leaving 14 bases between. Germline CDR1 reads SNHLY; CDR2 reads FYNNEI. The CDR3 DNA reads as TGTGCCAGCGTTCCGAGGGGGGCGAACACTGAAGCTTTCTTT. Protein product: CASVPRGANTEAFF. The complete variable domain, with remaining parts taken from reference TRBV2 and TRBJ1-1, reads EPEVTQTPSHQVTQMGQEVILRCVPISNHLYFYWYRQILGQKVEFLVSFYNNEISEKSEIFDDQFSVERPDGSNFTLKIRSTKLEDSAMYFCASVPRGANTEAFFGQGTRLTVV.

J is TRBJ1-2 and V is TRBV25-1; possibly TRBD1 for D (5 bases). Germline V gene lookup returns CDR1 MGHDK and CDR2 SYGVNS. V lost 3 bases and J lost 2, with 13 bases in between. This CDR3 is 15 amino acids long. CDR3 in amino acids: CASSDPGRTNYGYTF. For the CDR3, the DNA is TGTGCCAGCAGTGATCCGGGACGGACCAACTATGGCTACACCTTC.